This entry describes one T cell receptor (beta chain). Its antigen remains unknown. The record originates from a study of T cell responses to AZD1222 COVID-19 vaccine. General observations from the study: Donors were largely white British and mainly female; clonal diversity was possibly underestimated.

Profiled with immunoSEQ multiplex PCR; TCRdb holds only in-frame clones, not every one. The sample holds 150,000 to 200,000 clones; approximately 89% are singletons and the top ten take 1% to 1.5%. Germline lookup yields CDR1 LGHDT and CDR2 YNNKEL (reference sequence). CDR3 length: 18 residues. Deletions cut 3 bases from V and 3 bases from J, with 22 bases between. The sample in question was peripheral blood, obtained 28 days after the second AZD1222 dose. The chain uses TRBV3-1 (or the pseudogene TRBV3-2) and TRBJ2-3, with a weak D call TRBD2 (6 bases). This TCR was sampled from an adult who received the AZD1222 COVID-19 vaccine. CDR3: CASSQRRRASGGTDTQYF. CDR3 nucleotide sequence: TGTGCCAGCAGCCAGCGTCGGCGGGCCAGCGGAGGGACAGATACGCAGTATTTT.